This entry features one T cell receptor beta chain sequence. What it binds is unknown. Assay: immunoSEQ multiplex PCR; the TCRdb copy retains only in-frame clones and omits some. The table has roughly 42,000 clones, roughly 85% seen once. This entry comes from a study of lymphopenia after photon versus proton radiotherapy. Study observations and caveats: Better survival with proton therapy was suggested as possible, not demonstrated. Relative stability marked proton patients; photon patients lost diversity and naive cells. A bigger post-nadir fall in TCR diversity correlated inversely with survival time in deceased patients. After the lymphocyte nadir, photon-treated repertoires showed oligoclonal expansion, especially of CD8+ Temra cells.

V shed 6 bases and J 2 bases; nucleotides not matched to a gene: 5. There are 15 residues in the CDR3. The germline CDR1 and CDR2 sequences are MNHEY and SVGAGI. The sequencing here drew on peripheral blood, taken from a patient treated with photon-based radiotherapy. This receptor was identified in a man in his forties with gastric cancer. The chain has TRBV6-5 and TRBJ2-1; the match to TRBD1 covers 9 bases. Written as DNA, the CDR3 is TGTGCCAGCAGCTTGGGACAGGGACCCTACAATGAGCAGTTCTTC. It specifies CASSLGQGPYNEQFF.